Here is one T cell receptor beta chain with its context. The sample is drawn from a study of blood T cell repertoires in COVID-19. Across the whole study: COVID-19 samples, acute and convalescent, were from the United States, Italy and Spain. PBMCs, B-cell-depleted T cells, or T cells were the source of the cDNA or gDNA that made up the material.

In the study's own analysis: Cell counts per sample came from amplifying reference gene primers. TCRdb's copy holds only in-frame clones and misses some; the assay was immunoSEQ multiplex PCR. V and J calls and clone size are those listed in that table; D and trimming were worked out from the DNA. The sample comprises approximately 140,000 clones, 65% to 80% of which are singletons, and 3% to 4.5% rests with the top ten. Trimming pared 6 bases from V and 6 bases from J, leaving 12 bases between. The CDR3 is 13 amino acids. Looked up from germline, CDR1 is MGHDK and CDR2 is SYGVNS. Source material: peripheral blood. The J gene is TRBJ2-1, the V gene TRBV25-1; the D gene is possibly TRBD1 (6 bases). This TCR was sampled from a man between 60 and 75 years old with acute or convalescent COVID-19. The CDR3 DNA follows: TGTGCCAGCAGGGGGGCTTGGGGCAATGAGCAGTTCTTC. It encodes CASRGAWGNEQFF.